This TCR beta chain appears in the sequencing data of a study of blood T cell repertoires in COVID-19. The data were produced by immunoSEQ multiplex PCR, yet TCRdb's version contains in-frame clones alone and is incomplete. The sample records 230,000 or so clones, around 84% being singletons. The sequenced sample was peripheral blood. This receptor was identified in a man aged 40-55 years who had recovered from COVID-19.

CDR3 sequence (DNA): TGTGCCAGCCAAAAAGCGGGGAACGTCGTTGAGACCCAGTACTTC. It translates to CASQKAGNVVETQYF. This sequence joins TRBV6-5 and TRBJ2-5; 7 nucleotides line up with TRBD2. Germline CDR1 MNHEY, CDR2 SVGAGI. With 8 bases clipped from V and 5 bases from J, the junction kept 14 bases outside the gene matches. The CDR3 contains 15 residues.